A selection of T cell receptor beta chains follows, all from one sample in a study of T cells in tuberculosis. Here immunoSEQ multiplex PCR was the method, and the copy in TCRdb shows in-frame clones only, minus some. The sample holds about 32,000 clones; roughly 94% are singletons and the top ten take 6.5% to 8%. Material: PBMCs. The receptors originated from a donor aged 10-29 years with latent tuberculosis or without tuberculosis infection. CDR3s include the opening cysteine and the closing phenylalanine or tryptophan. A D gene is named only where the DNA matches it firmly.

CDR3 length	V gene	D gene	J gene	CDR3 DNA	CDR3 protein
14	TRBV29-1	TRBD2	TRBJ2-7	TGCAGCGTTGATCCTAGCGGGGACTCCTACGAGCAGTACTTC	CSVDPSGDSYEQYF
15	TRBV9	TRBD2	TRBJ2-5	TGTGCCAGCAGCGTAGGGGACTACCTAAAGGAGACCCAGTACTTC	CASSVGDYLKETQYF
13	TRBV2	NA	TRBJ1-1	TGTGCCAGCTGGGACTCCCAGAACACTGAAGCTTTCTTT	CASWDSQNTEAFF
16	TRBV6-1	TRBD1	TRBJ2-7	TGTGCCAGCAGTGTGTCGGGACAGGGGGCTCCCTACGAGCAGTACTTC	CASSVSGQGAPYEQYF
14	TRBV4-2	NA	TRBJ2-5	TGTGCCAGCAGCCAAGATCCAGGTCAAGAGACCCAGTACTTC	CASSQDPGQETQYF
14	TRBV6-4	TRBD1	TRBJ2-1	TGTGCCAGCAGTGGGACAGGGGACTACAATGAGCAGTTCTTC	CASSGTGDYNEQFF
17	TRBV5-1	TRBD2	TRBJ2-1	TGCGCCAGCAGCTTGGCCACTAGCGGGAGCATAAGCGATGAGCAGTTCTTC	CASSLATSGSISDEQFF
16	TRBV29-1	NA	TRBJ2-1	TGCAGCGTTGAAATGCAGGATGCTAATACCTACAATGAGCAGTTCTTC	CSVEMQDANTYNEQFF
14	TRBV19	TRBD2	TRBJ2-7	TGTGCCAGTAGTATTCTAGCGGGAGCCCACGAGCAGTACTTC	CASSILAGAHEQYF
13	TRBV2	NA	TRBJ2-3	TGTGCCAGCAGTGAAGCTGGGCCAGATACGCAGTATTTT	CASSEAGPDTQYF
16	TRBV2	TRBD1	TRBJ2-7	TGTGCCAGCACCAAAATTTTCCGGGACAGGGACGACGAGCAGTACTTC	CASTKIFRDRDDEQYF
15	TRBV18	NA	TRBJ1-5	TGTGCCAGCTCACCAGACGGGGGACGTAATCAGCCCCAGCATTTT	CASSPDGGRNQPQHF
13	TRBV19	TRBD1	TRBJ1-2	TGTGCCAGTAGGGACAGGGACAGGGATGGCTACACCTTC	CASRDRDRDGYTF
15	TRBV18	TRBD1	TRBJ2-4	TGTGCCAGCTCACCCGACAGGGATTCCAAAAACATTCAGTACTTC	CASSPDRDSKNIQYF
15	TRBV10-1	NA	TRBJ2-5	TGCGCCAGCAGTGAGGGACGGACACCCCAAGAGACCCAGTACTTC	CASSEGRTPQETQYF
15	TRBV5-1	TRBD1	TRBJ1-5	TGCGCCAGCAGCGACGGGACAGGAACAAATCAGCCCCAGCATTTT	CASSDGTGTNQPQHF
16	TRBV7-2	NA	TRBJ1-2	TGTGCCAGCAGCATAGAGCCGGAGTCCCCTAACTATGGCTACACCTTC	CASSIEPESPNYGYTF
16	TRBV21-1	NA	TRBJ2-7	TGTGCCAGCAGCAAAATCGGGACTAGCGCATCCTACGAGCAGTACTTC	CASSKIGTSASYEQYF
11	TRBV27	NA	TRBJ2-7	TGTGCCAGCAGTTTCAGGGACGAGCAGTACTTC	CASSFRDEQYF
15	TRBV9	NA	TRBJ1-3	TGTGCCAGCAGCGTAGACGTAGGAGGTGGAAACACCATATATTTT	CASSVDVGGGNTIYF
15	TRBV15	TRBD1	TRBJ1-2	TGTGCCACCAGCAGGGGGGGGACAGGGATTTATGGCTACACCTTC	CATSRGGTGIYGYTF
14	TRBV5-1	TRBD1	TRBJ1-2	TGCGCCAGCAGCAACGACGGACAGGGCAATGGCTACACCTTC	CASSNDGQGNGYTF
13	TRBV19	NA	TRBJ1-1	TGTGCCAGTAGTGTCATCGGGACACCTGAAGCTTTCTTT	CASSVIGTPEAFF
15	TRBV2	TRBD2	TRBJ2-3	TGTGCCAACAACGGAATAGCGGGGTTCACAGATACGCAGTATTTT	CANNGIAGFTDTQYF
13	TRBV7-9	NA	TRBJ1-4	TGTGCCAGCAGCTTAGGGCAGGGAGAAAAACTGTTTTTT	CASSLGQGEKLFF
13	TRBV19	NA	TRBJ1-1	TGTGCCAGTAGGGGAGGTCTATCTACTGAAGCTTTCTTT	CASRGGLSTEAFF
17	TRBV5-1	TRBD1	TRBJ1-1	TGCGCCAGCAGCCGGGAACAGGGGGGCTATGGGAACACTGAAGCTTTCTTT	CASSREQGGYGNTEAFF
15	TRBV5-6	NA	TRBJ2-1	TGTGCCAGCAGCTTAGACGTCCTTCGAGGAGATGAGCAGTTCTTC	CASSLDVLRGDEQFF
16	TRBV5-1	TRBD2	TRBJ2-1	TGCGCCAGCAGCTCGGGACTAGCGGAGGGGTACAATGAGCAGTTCTTC	CASSSGLAEGYNEQFF
16	TRBV6-8	NA	TRBJ2-7	TGTGCCAGCAGTTACGCTACACAGGCGCACCTCTACGAGCAGTACTTC	CASSYATQAHLYEQYF
15	TRBV7-9	NA	TRBJ2-2	TGTGCCAGCAGCGCGAGCAGGGATCCGACCGGGGAGCTGTTTTTT	CASSASRDPTGELFF
14	TRBV5-1	TRBD2	TRBJ2-1	TGCGCCAGCAGCTTGGAGCGGGAGACGAATGAGCAGTTCTTC	CASSLERETNEQFF
15	TRBV2	TRBD1	TRBJ1-5	TGTGCCAGTGAACTGGGACAGGGAGGCAATCAGCCCCAGCATTTT	CASELGQGGNQPQHF
12	TRBV7-3	NA	TRBJ2-5	TGTGCCAGCAGCCCCTTTGGGCAGACCCAGTACTTC	CASSPFGQTQYF
13	TRBV28	NA	TRBJ2-7	TGTGCCAGCAGTCCTCCGGACAAACGAGAGCAGTACTTC	CASSPPDKREQYF
15	TRBV27	TRBD1	TRBJ2-3	TGTGCCAGCAGTTCACCAACAGGGGGCGCAGATACGCAGTATTTT	CASSSPTGGADTQYF
15	TRBV5-6	NA	TRBJ1-3	TGTGCCAGCAGCTTCCTGGGGGCCGCGGGAAACACCATATATTTT	CASSFLGAAGNTIYF
13	TRBV19	NA	TRBJ2-2	TGTGCCAGTAGGGCGGCGCGGACCGGGGAGCTGTTTTTT	CASRAARTGELFF
15	TRBV11-2	TRBD1	TRBJ2-1	TGTGCCAGCAGCAACAGGGGGCGCGTTTTCGATGAGCAGTTCTTC	CASSNRGRVFDEQFF
15	TRBV29-1	TRBD2	TRBJ2-7	TGCAGCGTTGGGGGGGGCGGGAGGCTGTTCTACGAACAGTACTTC	CSVGGGGRLFYEQYF
15	TRBV30	NA	TRBJ1-2	TGTGCCTGGAGTATCCCAGGGTCTTCGTCCTATGGCTACACCTTC	CAWSIPGSSSYGYTF
16	TRBV9	TRBD2	TRBJ2-1	TGTGCCAGCAGCTCCTATAGCGGGAGTTCGTACAATGAGCAGTTCTTC	CASSSYSGSSYNEQFF